The 26 T cell receptor beta chains given below trace back to one sample, sequenced in a study of T cell responses to AZD1222 COVID-19 vaccine (dated by TCRdb to the early 2020s). The sample's time point label, in plain terms: about 28 days (+/-7) after the second vaccine dose. Receptors were amplified or captured by the immunoSEQ multiplex PCR assay. TCRdb re-hosts the immuneACCESS table, in-frame sequences only. Its copies lack some clones; in the studies checked, an unresolved V gene accounts for under half of them, and the cause for the rest is not known. In this sample the table shows over 110,000 clones, almost 95% of which occur a single time. The ten top clones hold about a tenth of the sample. This specimen consisted of peripheral blood, obtained 28 days after the second AZD1222 dose. These receptors were taken from an adult who received the AZD1222 COVID-19 vaccine.

The rearrangement uses TRBV18 and TRBJ1-5, with D perhaps TRBD1 (5 bases). V shed 3 bases and J shed 2 bases, with 17 bases lying between them. The CDR3 covers 17 residues. Germline V gene sequence: CDR1 KGHSH, CDR2 LQKENI. The CDR3 DNA reads TGTGCCAGCTCACCGTCGGTGGGCAGGGCGGGCAATCAGCCCCAGCATTTT. Protein sequence: CASSPSVGRAGNQPQHF.

The chain has TRBV30 and TRBJ2-3; D not resolved. CDR1 and CDR2 from the germline V gene are GTSNPN and SVGIG (reference sequence). Trimming shortened V by 5 bases and J by 3 bases, and 12 bases separated the two germline ends. This CDR3 comprises 13 residues. The CDR3 coding sequence is TGTGCCTGGGACGTCCTGGGGACAGATACGCAGTATTTT. This gives the protein CAWDVLGTDTQYF.

The chain uses TRBV2 and TRBJ1-5; D perhaps matches TRBD1 (5 bases). The length of the CDR3 is 14 residues. The V end lost 6 bases, the J end lost 4 bases, and 13 bases lay between the germline ends. From germline, CDR1 is SNHLY and CDR2 FYNNEI. This CDR3 is CASRPGRENQPQHF. CDR3 DNA sequence: TGTGCCAGCAGGCCCGGCAGGGAAAATCAGCCCCAGCATTTT.

The rearrangement joins TRBV18 to TRBJ1-2, with 9 bases matching TRBD1. Germline-derived CDR1 and CDR2 are KGHSH and LQKENI. There are 14 residues in the CDR3. The V and J ends lost 4 bases and 4 bases, in that order; junction bases with no gene match: 4. The CDR3 DNA is TGTGCCAGCTCACTAGGGACAGGGAGCTATGGCTACACCTTC. Translating gives CASSLGTGSYGYTF.

There are a few counts of this clone. This rearrangement joins TRBV9 to TRBJ1-2; D is undetermined. Germline CDR1 is SGDLS and CDR2 is YYNGEE. V lost 0 bases and J 7 bases, leaving 16 bases between the germline ends. The CDR3 length is 15 residues. This CDR3 reads CASSVAGWEGGGYTF. The CDR3 coding sequence is TGTGCCAGCAGCGTAGCAGGATGGGAGGGAGGTGGCTACACCTTC. Looking up the rest from reference TRBV9 and TRBJ1-2 gives the full variable domain: DSGVTQTPKHLITATGQRVTLRCSPRSGDLSVYWYQQSLDQGLQFLIQYYNGEERAKGNILERFSAQQFPDLHSELNLSSLELGDSALYFCASSVAGWEGGGYTFGSGTRLTVV.

The V call is TRBV7-2, the J call TRBJ1-1; D possibly corresponds to TRBD1 (6 bases). Trimming removed 6 bases from V and 0 bases from J, with 11 bases in between. The CDR3 totals 14 residues. CDR1 is SGHTA, CDR2 FQGNSA, per germline. CDR3 sequence (DNA): TGTGCCAGCAGATCGGGACAACTGAACACTGAAGCTTTCTTT. It yields the protein CASRSGQLNTEAFF.

The genes are TRBV15 and TRBJ1-3; no reliable D call. The length of the CDR3 is 12 residues. The germline CDR1 and CDR2 sequences are LNHNV and YYDKDF (reference sequence). V was clipped by 1 base and J by 4 bases, with 2 bases between them. The CDR3 reads CATSRAGNTIYF. The CDR3 DNA sequence: TGTGCCACCAGCAGAGCGGGAAACACCATATATTTT.

The V gene is TRBV27, the J gene TRBJ1-2; D is perhaps TRBD1 (5 bases). V was cut by 7 bases and J by 4 bases, with 16 bases left in between. The CDR3 extends over 14 amino acids. The germline CDR1 and CDR2 sequences are MNHEY and SMNVEV (reference sequence). CDR3 residues: CASNSRQGSYGYTF. In nucleotides, the CDR3 is TGTGCCAGCAACTCACGGCAGGGAAGCTATGGCTACACCTTC.

The chain carries TRBV4-3 and TRBJ2-6; no reliable D call. V lost 0 bases to trimming and J lost 2 bases, with 8 bases between them. CDR1 LGHNA and CDR2 YSLEER come from the germline V gene. The CDR3 is made up of 16 amino acids. The CDR3 region is CASSQEPETGANVLTF. In DNA, the CDR3 is TGCGCCAGCAGCCAAGAGCCTGAGACTGGGGCCAACGTCCTGACTTTC.

The chain employs TRBV15 and TRBJ1-2; no firm D call. The CDR3 runs to 14 residues. In germline, CDR1 is LNHNV, CDR2 YYDKDF (reference sequence). Trimming removed 0 bases at V and 7 bases at J, with 12 bases between. The CDR3 region is CATSRDLGQGGYTF. The DNA for the CDR3 is TGTGCCACCAGCAGAGATCTGGGTCAAGGTGGCTACACCTTC.

The chain links TRBV6-5 to TRBJ1-2; no reliable D call. V shed 4 bases and J shed 5 bases, with 11 bases lying between them. Germline CDR1 MNHEY, CDR2 SVGAGI. The CDR3 sequence is 13 residues long. The CDR3 nucleotides are TGTGCCAGCAGTTCCAACGGACGGTATGGCTACACCTTC. It codes for CASSSNGRYGYTF.

The V and J genes are TRBV4-1 and TRBJ1-1; D is uncertain. From germline, CDR1 is MGHRA and CDR2 YSYEKL. The CDR3 has 11 amino acids. The V and J ends lost 2 bases and 6 bases respectively, with 4 bases between them. CDR3 protein: CASSQYAEAFF. CDR3 nucleotides: TGCGCCAGCAGCCAATATGCTGAAGCTTTCTTT.

J is TRBJ2-5 and V is TRBV7-2; TRBD1 might be the D (5 bases). The ends were cut back, 1 base at V and 7 bases at J, with 10 bases in the middle. Germline V gene lookup returns CDR1 SGHTA and CDR2 FQGNSA. This CDR3 region has 13 residues. This CDR3 is CASSLEGRATQYF. The CDR3 nucleotides read TGTGCCAGCAGCTTAGAGGGCAGGGCGACCCAGTACTTC.

This chain uses TRBV7-8 with TRBJ2-5, with D perhaps given as TRBD1 or TRBD2 (5 bases each). The CDR3 sequence is 15 residues long. CDR1 and CDR2 from the germline V gene are SGHVS and FQNEAQ. The ends were cut back, 5 bases at V and 2 bases at J, with 15 bases in the middle. CDR3 nucleotide sequence: TGTGCCAGCAGCCGGGGACGGACCTCTCAAGAGACCCAGTACTTC. This codes for CASSRGRTSQETQYF.

This rearrangement joins TRBV7-8 to TRBJ2-2, with TRBD2 matching 8 bases. This CDR3 comprises 16 residues. Germline V gene data show CDR1 as SGHVS and CDR2 as FQNEAQ. Trimming removed 1 base from V and 7 bases from J; junction bases left unmatched: 8. The CDR3 nucleotides read TGTGCCAGCAGCTTAGTTTGGATAGCGGGACTCGGGGAGCTGTTTTTT. It translates to CASSLVWIAGLGELFF.

The rearrangement joins TRBV5-4 to TRBJ1-1; D is ambiguous. The V gene lost 2 bases and the J gene lost 4 bases, with 3 bases spanning the gap. This CDR3 region has 11 residues. Germline loops: CDR1 SGHNT, CDR2 YYREEE (reference sequence). The CDR3 bases are TGTGCCAGCAGCTTAGGCACTGAAGCTTTCTTT. Protein: CASSLGTEAFF.

The CDR3 DNA reads TGTGCCGTCAGCCGGGACCACAAGGAAAAACTGTTTTTT. Translation: CAVSRDHKEKLFF. The chain employs TRBV6-2 or TRBV6-3 and TRBJ1-4; a weak D match, TRBD1 (5 bases). The CDR3 has 13 amino acids. The germline V gene has CDR1 MNHEY and CDR2 SVGEGT. The ends were cut back, 11 bases at V and 8 bases at J, with 18 bases in the middle.

This clone was counted between two and nine times. The chain links TRBV27 to TRBJ2-2; D is ambiguous. CDR1 MNHEY and CDR2 SMNVEV come from the germline V gene (reference sequence). V lost 3 bases and J 5 bases, leaving 4 bases between the germline ends. The CDR3 is made up of 12 amino acids. The CDR3 reads CASSFQTGELFF. CDR3 in DNA: TGTGCCAGCAGTTTTCAAACCGGGGAGCTGTTTTTT.

The V gene is TRBV27, the J gene TRBJ1-1, with 7 bases lining up with TRBD1. CDR3 length equals 13 residues. The V segment lost 2 bases and the J segment 6 bases; nucleotides outside the gene matches: 3. CDR1 is MNHEY, CDR2 SMNVEV, per germline (reference sequence). In nucleotides, the CDR3 is TGTGCCAGCAGTTTACGACAGGGAGCTGAAGCTTTCTTT. Amino acid sequence: CASSLRQGAEAFF.

CDR3 loop: CASSVDLKGEAFF. CDR3 in DNA: TGTGCCAGCAGCGTAGATCTGAAGGGTGAAGCTTTCTTT. The chain is built from TRBV9 and TRBJ1-1; the D is unclear. V lost 0 bases to trimming and J lost 7 bases, with 10 bases between them. The CDR3 runs to 13 residues. The germline V gene encodes CDR1 SGDLS and CDR2 YYNGEE.

This chain connects TRBV18 to TRBJ1-1; no clear D. Germline V gene sequence: CDR1 KGHSH, CDR2 LQKENI. The V and J ends lost 4 bases and 4 bases respectively, with 10 bases between them. The CDR3 is 13 residues long. The CDR3 DNA is TGTGCCAGCTCACAGAACGGCGCCACTGAAGCTTTCTTT. Translating it yields CASSQNGATEAFF.

The chain links TRBV6-1 to TRBJ2-1; TRBD2 matches 7 bases. Germline V CDR1 and CDR2: MNHNS, SASEGT. The CDR3 consists of 16 residues. Germline trimming cut 1 base from V and 3 bases from J; bases unmatched to any gene: 6. This chain's CDR3 is CASSEDGGSLYNEQFF. Here the CDR3 DNA reads TGTGCCAGCAGTGAAGACGGCGGGAGTCTCTACAATGAGCAGTTCTTC.

To note about this clone: Without the conserved terminal phenylalanine or tryptophan, this CDR3 likely stems from a read error. The DNA is left out, because the CDR3 cannot be placed on it with certainty; the CDR3 is given as TCRdb lists it. The V call is TRBV12-3 or TRBV12-4, the J call TRBJ1-2; TRBD1 is taken as the D call from the table, unchecked against the DNA. The CDR3 spans 11 amino acids, including both terminal residues. The CDR3 is CASRYRGLTQV.

The chain combines TRBV11-1 with TRBJ2-2, with D uncertain. CDR3 size: 11 residues. V lost 4 bases to trimming and J lost 6 bases, with 3 bases between them. CDR1 and CDR2 from the germline V gene are SGHAT and FQDESV (reference sequence). The CDR3 protein is CASSYAGELFF. The CDR3 DNA reads TGTGCCAGCAGCTACGCCGGGGAGCTGTTTTTT.

This chain connects TRBV5-8 to TRBJ1-5; the D is unclear. V was shortened by 2 bases and J by 6 bases, with 24 bases between the two germline ends. CDR3 size: 18 residues. Per germline, CDR1 SGHTS and CDR2 YDEGEE. The CDR3 here is CASSFRLERGIVRQPQHF. The CDR3 bases are TGTGCCAGCAGCTTTCGTCTGGAGCGAGGTATCGTTCGTCAGCCCCAGCATTTT.

The chain combines TRBV5-6 with TRBJ2-7; D unclear. The CDR3 covers 14 residues. Trimming cost V 1 base and J 5 bases, with 13 bases left between them. The germline V gene has CDR1 SGHDT and CDR2 YYEEEE. CDR3 region: CASSLISRVHEQYF. CDR3 sequence (DNA): TGTGCCAGCAGCTTGATTAGCCGGGTACACGAGCAGTACTTC.